This T cell receptor (beta chain) was captured in a study of T cell responses to AZD1222 COVID-19 vaccine. For this clone: Its antigen is unidentified.

Some second doses came at about 4 weeks and others at about 12 weeks; these were pooled. The protocol was immunoSEQ multiplex PCR, while the TCRdb copy is restricted to in-frame clones and leaves out a portion. The sample has some 100,000 clones, 80% to 95% seen once. Whole-study findings and limits: Spike-specific TCR breadth and depth went up after people got two AZD1222 doses. Close to half of spike-specific TCRs reportedly recognize unmutated variant regions. Donors in the cohort were predominantly white British and more often female, and clonal diversity was possibly underestimated.

The clonotype originates from an adult who received the AZD1222 COVID-19 vaccine. The input for sequencing was peripheral blood, taken 28 days after the second AZD1222 dose.

This CDR3 reads CASSSGLGNQPQHF. The DNA for the CDR3 is TGTGCCAGCAGTTCAGGACTCGGCAATCAGCCCCAGCATTTT. The chain joins TRBV28 to TRBJ1-5, with D uncertain. There are 14 residues in the CDR3. CDR1 and CDR2 from the germline V gene are MDHEN and SYDVKM. Trimming took off 4 bases at V and 2 bases at J, with 9 bases between the two ends.